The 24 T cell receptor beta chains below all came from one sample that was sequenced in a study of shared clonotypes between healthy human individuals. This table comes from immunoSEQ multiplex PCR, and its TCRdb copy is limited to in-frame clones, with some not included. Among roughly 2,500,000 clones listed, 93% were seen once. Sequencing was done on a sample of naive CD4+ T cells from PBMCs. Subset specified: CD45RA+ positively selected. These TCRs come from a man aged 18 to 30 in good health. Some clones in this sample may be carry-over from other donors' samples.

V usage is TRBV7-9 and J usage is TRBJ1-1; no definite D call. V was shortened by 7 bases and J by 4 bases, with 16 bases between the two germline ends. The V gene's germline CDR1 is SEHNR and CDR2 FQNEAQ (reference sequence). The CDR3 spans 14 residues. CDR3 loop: CASTLLGVGTEAFF. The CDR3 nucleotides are TGTGCCAGCACGCTTCTTGGGGTCGGCACTGAAGCTTTCTTT.

This chain's CDR3 is CASRGTGVLHGYTF. The CDR3 DNA follows: TGTGCCAGCAGGGGGACAGGGGTTTTGCATGGCTACACCTTC. V gene TRBV6-6 combines with J gene TRBJ1-2; 10 nucleotides line up with TRBD1. This CDR3 has 14 residues. V trimming: 6 bases; J trimming: 6 bases; junction bases outside the gene matches: 7. Germline V gene sequence: CDR1 MNHNY, CDR2 SVGAGI (reference sequence).

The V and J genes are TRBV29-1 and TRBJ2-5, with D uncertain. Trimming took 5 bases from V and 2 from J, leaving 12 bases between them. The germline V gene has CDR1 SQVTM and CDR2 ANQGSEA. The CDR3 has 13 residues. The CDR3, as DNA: TGCAGCGTTAGGTTCTCTAGTCAAGAGACCCAGTACTTC. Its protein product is CSVRFSSQETQYF.

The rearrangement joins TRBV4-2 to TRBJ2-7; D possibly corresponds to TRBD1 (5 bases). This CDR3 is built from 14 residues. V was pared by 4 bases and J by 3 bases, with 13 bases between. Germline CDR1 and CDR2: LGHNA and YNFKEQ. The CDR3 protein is CASSLDRADYEQYF. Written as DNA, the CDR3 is TGTGCCAGCAGCCTAGACAGAGCAGACTACGAGCAGTACTTC.

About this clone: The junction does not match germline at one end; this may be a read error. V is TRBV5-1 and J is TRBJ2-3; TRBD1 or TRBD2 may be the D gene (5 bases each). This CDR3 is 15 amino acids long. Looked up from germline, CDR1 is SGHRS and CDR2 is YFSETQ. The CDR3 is CATSPRDDATDTQYF. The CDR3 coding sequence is TGCGCCACCAGCCCCCGGGACGATGCCACAGATACGCAGTATTTT.

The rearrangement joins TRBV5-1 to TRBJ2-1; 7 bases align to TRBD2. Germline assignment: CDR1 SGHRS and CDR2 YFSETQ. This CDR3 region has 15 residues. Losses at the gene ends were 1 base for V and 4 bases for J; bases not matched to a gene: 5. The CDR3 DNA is TGCGCCAGCAGCTTGTTGCGGGAGACATACAATGAGCAGTTCTTC. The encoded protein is CASSLLRETYNEQFF.

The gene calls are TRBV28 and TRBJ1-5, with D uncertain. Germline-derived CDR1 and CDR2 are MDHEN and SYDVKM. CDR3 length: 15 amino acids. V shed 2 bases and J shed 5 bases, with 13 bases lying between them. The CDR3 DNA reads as TGTGCCAGCAGTTTACGTGTGGGCGCCCATCAGCCCCAGCATTTT. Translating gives CASSLRVGAHQPQHF. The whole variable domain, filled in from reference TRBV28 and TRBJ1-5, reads DVKVTQSSRYLVKRTGEKVFLECVQDMDHENMFWYRQDPGLGLRLIYFSYDVKMKEKGDIPEGYSVSREKKERFSLILESASTNQTSMYLCASSLRVGAHQPQHFGDGTRLSIL.

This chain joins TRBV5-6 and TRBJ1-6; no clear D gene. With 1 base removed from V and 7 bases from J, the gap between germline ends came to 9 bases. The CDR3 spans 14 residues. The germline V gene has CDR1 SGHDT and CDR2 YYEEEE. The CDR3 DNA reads TGTGCCAGCAGCTTGACAGATAGGAATTCACCCCTCCACTTT. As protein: CASSLTDRNSPLHF.

CDR3 sequence: CASRGQGMTTNEKLFF. In DNA form, the CDR3 reads TGTGCCAGCAGGGGGCAGGGGATGACTACTAATGAAAAACTGTTTTTT. The V call is TRBV27, the J call TRBJ1-4; D may be TRBD1 (6 bases). Germline CDR1 MNHEY, CDR2 SMNVEV (reference sequence). Between the trimmed V and J ends, which lost 6 bases and 2 bases, there was a span of 16 bases. CDR3 length: 16 amino acids.

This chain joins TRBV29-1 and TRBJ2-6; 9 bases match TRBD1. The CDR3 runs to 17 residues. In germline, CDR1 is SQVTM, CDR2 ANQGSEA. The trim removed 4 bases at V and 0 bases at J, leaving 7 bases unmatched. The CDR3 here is CSVGGDRESSGANVLTF. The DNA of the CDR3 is TGCAGCGTTGGGGGGGACAGGGAAAGCTCTGGGGCCAACGTCCTGACTTTC.

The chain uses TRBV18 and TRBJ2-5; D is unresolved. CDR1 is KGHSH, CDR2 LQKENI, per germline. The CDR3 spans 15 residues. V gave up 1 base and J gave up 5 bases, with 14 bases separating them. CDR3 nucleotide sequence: TGTGCCAGCTCACCACTGCAGTCCTTGGAGGAGACCCAGTACTTC. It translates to CASSPLQSLEETQYF.

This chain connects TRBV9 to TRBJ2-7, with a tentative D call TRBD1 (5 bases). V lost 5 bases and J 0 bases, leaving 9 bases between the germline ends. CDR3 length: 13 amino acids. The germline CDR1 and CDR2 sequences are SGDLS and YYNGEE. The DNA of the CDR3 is TGTGCCAGCAGGGGCAGGGCCTCCTACGAGCAGTACTTC. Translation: CASRGRASYEQYF. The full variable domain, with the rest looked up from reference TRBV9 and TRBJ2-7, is DSGVTQTPKHLITATGQRVTLRCSPRSGDLSVYWYQQSLDQGLQFLIQYYNGEERAKGNILERFSAQQFPDLHSELNLSSLELGDSALYFCASRGRASYEQYFGPGTRLTVT.

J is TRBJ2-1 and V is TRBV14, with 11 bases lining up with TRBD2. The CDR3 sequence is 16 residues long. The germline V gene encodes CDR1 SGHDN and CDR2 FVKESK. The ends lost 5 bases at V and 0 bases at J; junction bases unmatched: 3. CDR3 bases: TGTGCCAGCAGCGGAGGACTAGCGGGCTCCTACAATGAGCAGTTCTTC. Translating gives CASSGGLAGSYNEQFF.

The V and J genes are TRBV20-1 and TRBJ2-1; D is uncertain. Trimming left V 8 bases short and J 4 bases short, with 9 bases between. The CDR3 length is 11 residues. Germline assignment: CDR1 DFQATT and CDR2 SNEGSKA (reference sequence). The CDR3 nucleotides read TGCAGTCATAGGGTTTACAATGAGCAGTTCTTC. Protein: CSHRVYNEQFF.

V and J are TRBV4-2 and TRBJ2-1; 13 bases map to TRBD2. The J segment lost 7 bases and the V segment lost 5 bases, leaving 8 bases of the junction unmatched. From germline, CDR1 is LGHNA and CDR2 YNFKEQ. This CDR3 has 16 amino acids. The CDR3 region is CASSYGTSGIRNEQFF. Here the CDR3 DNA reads TGTGCCAGCAGCTACGGGACTAGCGGGATCAGGAATGAGCAGTTCTTC.

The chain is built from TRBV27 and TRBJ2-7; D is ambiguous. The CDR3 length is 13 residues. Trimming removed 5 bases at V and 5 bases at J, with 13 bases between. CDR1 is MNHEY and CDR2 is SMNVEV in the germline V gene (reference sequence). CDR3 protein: CASSDPGIDEQYF. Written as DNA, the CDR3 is TGTGCCAGCAGTGACCCAGGCATCGACGAGCAGTACTTC.

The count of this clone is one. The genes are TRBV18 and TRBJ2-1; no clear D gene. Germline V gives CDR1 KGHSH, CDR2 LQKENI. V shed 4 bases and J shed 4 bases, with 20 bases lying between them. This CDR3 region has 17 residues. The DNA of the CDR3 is TGTGCCAGCTCACGTACAGCTTGGGGTCAGAAATACAATGAGCAGTTCTTC. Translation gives CASSRTAWGQKYNEQFF.

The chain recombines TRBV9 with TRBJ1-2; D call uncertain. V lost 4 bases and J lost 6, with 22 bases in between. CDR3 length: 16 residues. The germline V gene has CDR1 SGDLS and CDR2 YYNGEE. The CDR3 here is CASSPYRLGSGDGYTF. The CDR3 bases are TGTGCCAGCAGCCCCTATCGGTTAGGGTCAGGAGATGGCTACACCTTC.

CDR3 residues: CAWRGSTSGPYEQYF. Here the CDR3 DNA reads TGTGCCTGGAGAGGTTCGACTAGCGGTCCTTACGAGCAGTACTTC. The rearrangement uses TRBV30 and TRBJ2-7, with TRBD2 matching 9 bases. The J segment lost 4 bases and the V segment lost 3 bases, leaving 10 bases of the junction unmatched. This CDR3 has 15 residues. Germline CDR1 GTSNPN, CDR2 SVGIG (reference sequence). The variable domain in full, with the rest retrieved from reference TRBV30 and TRBJ2-7, is SQTIHQWPATLVQPVGSPLSLECTVEGTSNPNLYWYRQAAGRGLQLLFYSVGIGQISSEVPQNLSASRPQDRQFILSSKKLLLSDSGFYLCAWRGSTSGPYEQYFGPGTRLTVT.

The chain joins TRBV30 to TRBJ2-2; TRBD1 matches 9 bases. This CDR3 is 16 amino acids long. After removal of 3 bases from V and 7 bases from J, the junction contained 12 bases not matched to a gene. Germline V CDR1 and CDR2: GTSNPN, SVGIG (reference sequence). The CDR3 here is CAWRGGSGQGYGELFF. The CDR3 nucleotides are TGTGCCTGGAGGGGTGGATCCGGACAGGGGTACGGGGAGCTGTTTTTT.

The CDR3, as DNA: TGTGCCAGCAGCGCGGACAGGGAAGAGACCCAGTACTTC. It codes for CASSADREETQYF. The rearrangement uses TRBV7-2 and TRBJ2-5; 8 bases match TRBD1. Germline V gene data show CDR1 as SGHTA and CDR2 as FQGNSA. CDR3 length: 13 residues. Trimming took 5 bases from V and 3 from J; bases not matched to a gene: 2.

The CDR3 DNA sequence: TGTGCCAGCAGCTTGGTGACACAAACTAATGAAAAACTGTTTTTT. Amino acid sequence: CASSLVTQTNEKLFF. The rearrangement uses TRBV5-5 and TRBJ1-4; D uncertain. Germline CDR1 is SGHKS and CDR2 is YYEKEE (reference sequence). The V end lost 0 bases, the J end lost 1 base, and 7 bases lay between the germline ends. The CDR3 totals 15 residues. Looking up the rest from reference TRBV5-5 and TRBJ1-4 gives the full variable domain: DAGVTQSPTHLIKTRGQQVTLRCSPISGHKSVSWYQQVLGQGPQFIFQYYEKEERGRGNFPDRFSARQFPNYSSELNVNALLLGDSALYLCASSLVTQTNEKLFFGSGTQLSVL.

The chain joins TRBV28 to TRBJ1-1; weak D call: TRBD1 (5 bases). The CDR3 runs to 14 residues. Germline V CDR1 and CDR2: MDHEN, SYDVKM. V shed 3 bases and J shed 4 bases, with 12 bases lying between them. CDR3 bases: TGTGCCAGCAGTTTCGGTTTCGGGGGCACTGAAGCTTTCTTT. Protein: CASSFGFGGTEAFF.

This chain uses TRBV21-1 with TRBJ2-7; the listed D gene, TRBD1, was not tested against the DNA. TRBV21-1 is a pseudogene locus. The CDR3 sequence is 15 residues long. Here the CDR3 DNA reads TGTGCCAGCAGTCTTACGCCGGGACAGTCCTACGAGCAGTACTTC. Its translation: CASSLTPGQSYEQYF.